This T cell receptor beta chain is from a study of blood T cell repertoires in COVID-19. Across the whole study: Samples of COVID-19 (acute and convalescent) were obtained from the United States, Italy and Spain.

The repertoire was sequenced with immunoSEQ multiplex PCR; TCRdb's copy has only in-frame clones and lacks some. This sample has approximately 140,000 clones, with 80% to 90% found just once. Trimming at V came to 6 bases and at J to 4 bases, leaving 7 bases not matched to a gene. Germline values: CDR1 LNHDA, CDR2 SQIVND (reference sequence). There are 14 residues in the CDR3. The sequenced material came from peripheral blood. This clonotype was sampled from a man between 65 and 79 years old with acute or convalescent COVID-19. This chain links TRBV19 with TRBJ2-5; 8 bases line up with TRBD1. CDR3 DNA sequence: TGTGCCAGTAGACCGCAGGGGGCACGAGAGACCCAGTACTTC. Translated: CASRPQGARETQYF.